The clone carrying this T cell receptor (beta chain) was seen more than once but under ten times. The data belong to a study of blood T cells in healthy people across ages. The CDR3 runs to 14 residues. Germline CDR1 and CDR2: ENHRY and SYGVKD. Trimming stripped 3 bases from V and 3 bases from J, with 8 bases between. The use of a sample-barcoded 5' primer and a J-beta primer mix characterized a second PCR of roughly 6 to 11 cycles. A single record per CDR3 protein comes from TCRdb applying MiXCR to the 5' RACE reads. This sample has 700,000 to 900,000 distinct CDR3 sequences, with about 55% found just once. Each individual donor underwent a draw of 8.5 to 10 milliliters of peripheral blood.

J is TRBJ1-4 and V is TRBV10-3, with D hard to call. The sample consisted of blood. The source is an elderly man in good health. CDR3 loop: CAISEGLANEKLFF. CDR3 DNA: TGTGCCATCAGTGAAGGACTAGCTAATGAAAAACTGTTTTTT.